Here is one T cell receptor (beta chain) with its context. This clone has at least ten counts. Its antigen specificity is not known. Base qualities are missing; no much larger clone stands one base away. The library was obtained by PCR. This sample was sequenced with an Illumina HiSeq 4000. High-throughput sequencing was used to profile the TCR beta-chain CDR3 region of each patient. The published analysis was carried out like this. CDR3 differences across clinicopathological groups were used to build a classifier for discriminating distant-metastatic papillary thyroid cancer patients. The Shannon index was used to measure repertoire diversity, and the Morisita-Horn index was used to measure how similar tumor and blood repertoires were. The public reads were reanalyzed by TCRdb: fastp trimming at Q25, MiXCR alignment, in-frame beta chains only. The V and J calls follow TCRdb's processing rather than the paper's. Within this sample are about 85,000 clones, with 7.5% to 9% of them counted one time only. The ten biggest clones cover 8.8% of the sample.

This specimen belongs to a study of metastatic and nonmetastatic thyroid tumors (TCRdb year 2020). Study-level background: The researchers compared repertoires between peripheral blood samples and tumor or nodule tissue samples from patients with malignant or benign thyroid disease.

The paper's findings and limits, for the study overall: TCR beta diversity was reported as significantly higher in malignant tumors than in benign nodules, in both blood and tumor samples.

Germline trimming amounts to 2 bases on V and 6 bases on J, with 9 as the count of junction bases outside the gene matches. From its cysteine to its phenylalanine, the CDR3 spans 15 amino acids. This entry keeps only the CDR3 DNA: 45 bases, framed from base 1. CDR1 and CDR2, per the germline V gene, are SGHRS and YFSETQ. Before undergoing thyroid surgery, none of the patients had been given any kind of treatment. Using T-cell receptor beta sequencing, the researchers looked back retrospectively at clinical samples from patients, gathered between about 2012 and 2018. The sample consisted of blood. The source of this sequence is a female donor with papillary thyroid cancer or a benign thyroid nodule (not recorded which). Some clones in this sample may be carry-over from other donors' samples. The chain couples TRBV5-1 to TRBJ2-7; TRBD1 fits 9 bases in the junction. Here the CDR3 is given as CASSFDGTGLSEQYF. Here is the DNA: TGCGCCAGCAGCTTCGATGGGACAGGGTTAAGCGAGCAGTACTTC.